Listed below are T cell receptor beta chains from one sample, sequenced in a study of blood T cell repertoires in COVID-19. TCRdb keeps only in-frame clones here, not all; method: immunoSEQ multiplex PCR. The profile covers 350,000 or so clones, with roughly 90% appearing a single time and around 3.9% taken by the ten largest. Sequencing was carried out using peripheral blood. These receptors all come from a woman in her fifties or sixties with COVID-19, enrolled during active disease. The CDR3 runs from the conserved cysteine through the conserved F or W. Fields, in order: V gene, J gene, D gene, clone size, CDR3 protein, CDR3 DNA. A D gene is named only where the DNA matches it firmly. Clone size, where shown, is once, few, many, or a class for clones that have expanded.

>TRBV18|TRBJ1-1|TRBD1|-
CASSWNRGAEAFF
TGTGCCAGCTCATGGAACAGGGGCGCTGAAGCTTTCTTT
>TRBV5-4|TRBJ1-2|TRBD1|-
CASSPRQGFEDGYTF
TGTGCCAGCAGCCCCCGACAGGGATTCGAGGATGGCTACACCTTC
>TRBV5-1|TRBJ1-1|TRBD1|-
CASSRGGADTEAFF
TGCGCCAGCAGCAGAGGGGGCGCGGACACTGAAGCTTTCTTT
>TRBV5-6|TRBJ1-1|TRBD1|-
CASSAGTGGFTEAFF
TGTGCCAGCAGCGCGGGGACAGGGGGCTTCACTGAAGCTTTCTTT
>TRBV29-1|TRBJ1-2|TRBD1|once
CSVEVTGGEYGYTF
TGCAGCGTCGAGGTAACAGGGGGAGAGTATGGCTACACCTTC
>TRBV19|TRBJ1-2|-|-
CASSRSNYGYTF
TGTGCCAGTAGCCGGAGCAACTATGGCTACACCTTC
>TRBV11-2|TRBJ2-3|-|few
CASSLDRPSTDTQYF
TGTGCCAGCAGCTTAGACAGGCCTAGCACAGATACGCAGTATTTT
>TRBV7-6|TRBJ1-5|TRBD1|few
CASSLDDRGGQPQHF
TGTGCCAGCAGCTTAGACGACAGGGGGGGTCAGCCCCAGCATTTT
>TRBV29-1|TRBJ2-2|-|-
CSVEWLATTGELFF
TGCAGCGTTGAATGGCTAGCCACCACCGGGGAGCTGTTTTTT
>TRBV5-4|TRBJ1-2|-|-
CASSFGGSNYGYTF
TGTGCCAGCAGCTTCGGGGGTTCTAACTATGGCTACACCTTC
>TRBV14|TRBJ1-1|-|-
CASSHAPPNTEAFF
TGTGCCAGCAGCCATGCGCCACCAAACACTGAAGCTTTCTTT
>TRBV6-5|TRBJ1-5|TRBD1|-
CASRSRGRDQPQHF
TGTGCCAGCAGATCGAGGGGGCGGGATCAGCCCCAGCATTTT
>TRBV3-1/TRBV3-2|TRBJ2-7|-|-
CASSRTRTRDNYEQYF
TGTGCCAGCAGTCGAACTCGGACTAGGGACAACTACGAGCAGTACTTC
>TRBV6-6|TRBJ1-4|-|-
CASSKDTYPTNEKLFF
TGTGCCAGCAGTAAGGACACCTACCCAACTAATGAAAAACTGTTTTTT
>TRBV5-1|TRBJ1-6|-|-
CASSLDISNSPLHF
TGCGCCAGCAGCTTGGACATTTCAAATTCACCCCTCCACTTT
>TRBV6-5|TRBJ1-2|-|-
CASRWGDAAGGYTF
TGTGCCAGCAGATGGGGGGACGCGGCGGGAGGCTACACCTTC
>TRBV4-1|TRBJ2-3|-|once
CASSQPDYTDTQYF
TGCGCCAGCAGCCAACCGGACTATACAGATACGCAGTATTTT
>TRBV5-1|TRBJ2-3|TRBD2|-
CASSAELAGGTDTQYF
TGCGCCAGCAGCGCGGAACTAGCGGGGGGGACAGATACGCAGTATTTT
>TRBV6-2/TRBV6-3|TRBJ1-5|-|-
CASSVRLEAPQHF
TGTGCCAGCAGTGTTCGACTGGAGGCGCCCCAGCATTTT
>TRBV29-1|TRBJ1-1|-|-
CSVEEGTNTEAFF
TGCAGCGTTGAGGAGGGGACGAACACTGAAGCTTTCTTT
>TRBV6-2/TRBV6-3|TRBJ1-5|-|-
CASSPDSQPQHF
TGTGCCAGCAGTCCCGACAGTCAGCCCCAGCATTTT
>TRBV2|TRBJ2-5|-|-
CASSPDRTQETQYF
TGTGCCAGCAGTCCCGACAGGACCCAAGAGACCCAGTACTTC
>TRBV6-5|TRBJ1-4|-|-
CASTQGQGGEKLFF
TGTGCCAGCACCCAGGGACAAGGTGGTGAAAAACTGTTTTTT
>TRBV6-5|TRBJ1-2|TRBD1|-
CASNYHTGGNYGYTF
TGTGCCAGCAACTATCATACAGGGGGCAACTATGGCTACACCTTC
>TRBV19|TRBJ1-2|-|-
CASSIQGYGYTF
TGTGCCAGTAGTATACAGGGCTATGGCTACACCTTC
>TRBV18|TRBJ2-7|-|-
CASSPQGSSYEQYF
TGTGCCAGCTCCCCCCAAGGGAGCTCCTACGAGCAGTACTTC
>TRBV7-3|TRBJ2-2|TRBD1|once
CASSLQGAANTGELFF
TGTGCCAGCAGCCTACAGGGGGCGGCGAACACCGGGGAGCTGTTTTTT
>TRBV9|TRBJ2-3|TRBD2|-
CASSVGSGGHPLTDTQYF
TGTGCCAGCAGCGTAGGAAGCGGGGGGCACCCCTTGACAGATACGCAGTATTTT
>TRBV3-1/TRBV3-2|TRBJ1-6|TRBD1|-
CASSTGVGNSPLHF
TGTGCCAGCAGTACAGGGGTTGGTAATTCACCCCTCCACTTT
>TRBV7-8|TRBJ1-1|-|-
CASSLARGDDTEAFF
TGTGCCAGCAGCTTAGCGCGGGGGGATGACACTGAAGCTTTCTTT
>TRBV6-5|TRBJ2-7|-|-
CASSSQTGEQYF
TGTGCCAGCAGTTCCCAAACGGGCGAGCAGTACTTC